This is a list of T cell receptor beta chains from one sample in a study of Ad26.COV2.S vaccination and SARS-CoV-2 variants. Only in-frame clones appear in the TCRdb table, and some are missing; sequencing was by immunoSEQ multiplex PCR. This sample has roughly 320,000 clones, with 87% found just once. Sequencing used peripheral blood, obtained in a trial of Ad26.COV2.S vaccine versus placebo. The receptors come from a person aged 18-65 years who received the Ad26.COV2.S COVID-19 vaccine or a placebo. Both conserved end residues are part of each CDR3. D genes are given only for firm matches. Part of the rows lack a size; the others show once, few, many or a class for expanded clones.

d_gene	j_gene	abundance	v_gene	CDR3nt	CDR3aa
TRBD1	TRBJ2-2	NA	TRBV6-5	TGTGCCAGCAGCCAACGGACAGGGGCCACCGGGGAGCTGTTTTTT	CASSQRTGATGELFF
TRBD1	TRBJ2-7	NA	TRBV3-1/TRBV3-2	TGTGCCAGCAGCTATGGGACAGGGGTGACCTACGAGCAGTACTTC	CASSYGTGVTYEQYF
NA	TRBJ1-1	NA	TRBV28	TGTGCCAGCAGTTTAGAGGGGAGCGGTTTTAACACTGAAGCTTTCTTT	CASSLEGSGFNTEAFF
NA	TRBJ1-1	NA	TRBV20-1	TGCAGTGCTAGTGATCAGGGTGGCACTGAAGCTTTCTTT	CSASDQGGTEAFF
TRBD1	TRBJ2-5	NA	TRBV7-9	TGTGCCAGCAGCTTAGCGGATCGGGGACAGGAACAAGAGACCCAGTACTTC	CASSLADRGQEQETQYF
NA	TRBJ1-1	NA	TRBV11-2	TGTGCCAGCAGCCGGCGGGAGGGAGGGGGTGAAGCTTTCTTT	CASSRREGGGEAFF
NA	TRBJ1-2	NA	TRBV19	TGTGCCAGTAGTACCACCTGGGAGGGGAGCAATGGCTACACCTTC	CASSTTWEGSNGYTF
NA	TRBJ2-5	NA	TRBV21-1	TGTGCCAGCAGCAAAAACGGGGCCCTACCCGGCCAAGAGACCCAGTACTTC	CASSKNGALPGQETQYF
TRBD2	TRBJ2-7	NA	TRBV7-9	TGTGCCAGCAGCTCGACTAGCGGGGCTGGGGAGCAGTACTTC	CASSSTSGAGEQYF
NA	TRBJ1-3	few	TRBV6-5	TGTGCCAGCAGGGACAGAGACTCTGGAAACACCATATATTTT	CASRDRDSGNTIYF
TRBD1	TRBJ2-7	once	TRBV29-1	TGCAGCGTCGACGGGACAGGGTCTAGCGAGCAGTACTTC	CSVDGTGSSEQYF
TRBD1	TRBJ1-5	few	TRBV2	TGTGCCAGCAGTGTGGGACAGATAACGAATCAGCCCCAGCATTTT	CASSVGQITNQPQHF
NA	TRBJ1-4	NA	TRBV9	TGTGCCAGCAGCTTCCGGGGAGGGAACGAAAAACTGTTTTTT	CASSFRGGNEKLFF
TRBD1	TRBJ1-2	NA	TRBV3-1/TRBV3-2	TGTGCCAGCAGCCAAGGCGGGACAGACTATGGCTACACCTTC	CASSQGGTDYGYTF
TRBD1	TRBJ1-2	NA	TRBV10-3	TGTGCCACTCCCGGGACAGGACAATCTTATGGCTACACCTTC	CATPGTGQSYGYTF
NA	TRBJ1-1	once	TRBV5-1	TGCGCCAGCAGCTTGCGCGAGGGCCACACTGAAGCTTTCTTT	CASSLREGHTEAFF
NA	TRBJ2-7	NA	TRBV12-3/TRBV12-4	TGTGCCAGCAGTTTGTCTTATGGGTGGCAGTACTTC	CASSLSYGWQYF
NA	TRBJ2-2	NA	TRBV7-3	TGTGCCAGCAGCGAAGGGACGCCCACCGGGGAGCTGTTTTTT	CASSEGTPTGELFF
NA	TRBJ2-2	NA	TRBV7-3	TGTGCCAGCAGCTTAACCTCCCCCGCTACCGACACCGGGGAGCTGTTTTTT	CASSLTSPATDTGELFF
NA	TRBJ2-2	NA	TRBV5-4	TGTGCCAGCAGCCGTAACACCGGGGAGCTGTTTTTT	CASSRNTGELFF
NA	TRBJ1-2	NA	TRBV19	TGTGCCAGTAGTCTGGGCGGGACAATTAACTATGGCTACACCTTC	CASSLGGTINYGYTF
NA	TRBJ1-2	NA	TRBV10-3	TGTGCCATCAGTGAGTCAACAGGGAACTATGGCTACACCTTC	CAISESTGNYGYTF
TRBD2	TRBJ2-3	NA	TRBV4-3	TGCGCCAGCAGCCTCACCGGGACTAGCGGCACAGATACGCAGTATTTT	CASSLTGTSGTDTQYF
TRBD1	TRBJ1-2	NA	TRBV5-6	TGTGCCAGCAGCGGGGGGACAGGGGCTAACTATGGCTACACCTTC	CASSGGTGANYGYTF
NA	TRBJ2-3	NA	TRBV6-1	TGTGCCAGCAGTGAAGCGGGCGATCCAGATACGCAGTATTTT	CASSEAGDPDTQYF
NA	TRBJ2-7	NA	TRBV7-2	TGTGCCAGCAGCTTAAATCCAGGCGCCATGAACGAGCAGTACTTC	CASSLNPGAMNEQYF
NA	TRBJ2-5	NA	TRBV25-1	TGTGCCAGCAAGGGCCTCCAAGAGACCCAGTACTTC	CASKGLQETQYF
NA	TRBJ2-1	NA	TRBV10-3	TGTGCCATCGGCAGCCCACTAACTTACAATGAGCAGTTCTTC	CAIGSPLTYNEQFF
NA	TRBJ2-1	NA	TRBV7-6	TGTGCCAGCAGCCGCGCGGCGGCTTCCTACAATGAGCAGTTCTTC	CASSRAAASYNEQFF
NA	TRBJ2-7	NA	TRBV30	TGTGCCTGGGACGAGGGGCTCGAGCAGTACTTC	CAWDEGLEQYF
NA	TRBJ1-1	NA	TRBV19	TGTGCCAGTAGTATGTCGGGAATGAACACTGAAGCTTTCTTT	CASSMSGMNTEAFF
NA	TRBJ1-2	NA	TRBV27	TGTGCCAGCAGTTTATCCCCACGGGCTAACTATGGCTACACCTTC	CASSLSPRANYGYTF
NA	TRBJ1-6	NA	TRBV5-6	TGTGCCAGCAGCTTAGGTCGGGGGGACGCCTATAATTCACCCCTCCACTTT	CASSLGRGDAYNSPLHF
NA	TRBJ1-5	once	TRBV7-2	TGTGCCAGCAGCTTAAAGGGGGATCAGCCCCAGCATTTT	CASSLKGDQPQHF
TRBD1	TRBJ2-3	NA	TRBV6-5	TGTGCCAGCAGTTCTCCGGGACAGCCAACGGATACGCAGTATTTT	CASSSPGQPTDTQYF
TRBD1	TRBJ2-2	NA	TRBV5-4	TGTGCCAGCAGTTTAGGGGGCGCGAAGACCGGGGAGCTGTTTTTT	CASSLGGAKTGELFF
NA	TRBJ1-5	NA	TRBV21-1	TGTGCCAGCAGCAAAGGAGACAGTGGCTTCAATCAGCCCCAGCATTTT	CASSKGDSGFNQPQHF
NA	TRBJ2-3	NA	TRBV10-3	TGTGCCATCAGGAGCGGGCAGGGTGTAGCAGATACGCAGTATTTT	CAIRSGQGVADTQYF
NA	TRBJ1-4	NA	TRBV5-5	TGTGCCAGCAGCTTCCGGGCCCAATTTAATGAAAAACTGTTTTTT	CASSFRAQFNEKLFF
NA	TRBJ1-4	NA	TRBV15	TGTGCCACCAGCAGAGCCGGGGGTAATGAAAAACTGTTTTTT	CATSRAGGNEKLFF
TRBD1	TRBJ2-1	NA	TRBV5-5	TGTGCCAGCAGCTCCCTCCAGGGGGCCGAGTACAATGAGCAGTTCTTC	CASSSLQGAEYNEQFF
TRBD1	TRBJ1-2	NA	TRBV6-5	TGTGCCAGCAGTACCCCCGGGACAGGATTCTATGGCTACACCTTC	CASSTPGTGFYGYTF
TRBD2	TRBJ2-7	once	TRBV6-2/TRBV6-3	TGTGCCAGCAGTTACGCGGGACGCGGGGGGACGGGGCAGTACTTC	CASSYAGRGGTGQYF
NA	TRBJ2-7	NA	TRBV6-1	TGTGCCAGCAGTGATTCAGTGCGGGTCTACGAGCAGTACTTC	CASSDSVRVYEQYF
NA	TRBJ1-1	NA	TRBV29-1	TGCAGCGTTGTGCCCTTCAACTCAGGGGCTGAAGCTTTCTTT	CSVVPFNSGAEAFF
TRBD1	TRBJ2-1	NA	TRBV3-1/TRBV3-2	TGTGCCAGCAGCCAAGATATCCAGGCAGGGGGTGCGAATGAGCAGTTCTTC	CASSQDIQAGGANEQFF
TRBD2	TRBJ2-5	NA	TRBV15	TGTGCCACCAGCGGGGGGGACGCAAGAGCCCAAGAGACCCAGTACTTC	CATSGGDARAQETQYF
NA	TRBJ1-4	few	TRBV7-2	TGTGCCAGCAGCTCCGGGACACCAAAAAATGAAAAACTGTTTTTT	CASSSGTPKNEKLFF
NA	TRBJ2-2	NA	TRBV9	TGTGCCAGCAGCGTAGGGGGTACGAACACCGGGGAGCTGTTTTTT	CASSVGGTNTGELFF
NA	TRBJ2-3	once	TRBV19	TGTGCCAGTAGTATTGAAGGGTTGCCAGATACGCAGTATTTT	CASSIEGLPDTQYF